The rows below give T cell receptor beta chains drawn from one sample of a study of blood T cell repertoires in COVID-19. Sequencing was performed with immunoSEQ multiplex PCR; in TCRdb, only in-frame clones are kept and a portion is missing. The sample has roughly 50,000 clones, approximately 90% seen once. The specimen was peripheral blood. These receptors were obtained from a man older than 75 with acute or convalescent COVID-19. The CDR3 runs from the conserved cysteine through the conserved F or W. A D gene is named only where the DNA matches it firmly. Clone sizes are given selectively: once, few, many, or a class where the clone is expanded.

j_call clone_size v_call d_call cdr3_nt cdr3_aa
TRBJ1-2 - TRBV10-3 - TGTGCCATCAGTGATTCAGCCCCGGAGGCGGGGATCTATGGCTACACCTTC CAISDSAPEAGIYGYTF
TRBJ1-5 - TRBV12-3/TRBV12-4 - TGTGCCAGCAGGTGGGGGGTAGGTCAGCCCCAGCATTTT CASRWGVGQPQHF
TRBJ1-4 - TRBV7-9 TRBD1 TGTGCCAGCAGCTTGGGGGGACAGGGAAGAAAACTGTTTTTT CASSLGGQGRKLFF
TRBJ2-1 few TRBV6-6 - TGTGCCAGCAGCCACGAGGGGGGGGGCAATGAGCAGTTCTTC CASSHEGGGNEQFF
TRBJ1-2 - TRBV11-2 TRBD1 TGTGCCAGCAGCTTAGGGACAGGGGGAGACTATGGCTACACCTTC CASSLGTGGDYGYTF
TRBJ1-2 - TRBV6-5 - TGTGCCAGCAGTTCCCCAGGGGAGTCACTCTATGGCTACACCTTC CASSSPGESLYGYTF
TRBJ1-4 - TRBV3-1/TRBV3-2 - TGTGCCAGCAGCCAAGTACCAGAAAATGAAAAACTGTTTTTT CASSQVPENEKLFF
TRBJ2-5 - TRBV5-6 TRBD1 TGTGCCAGCAGCTTGGCTACAGGGGTAGAGACCCAGTACTTC CASSLATGVETQYF
TRBJ2-5 - TRBV7-2 TRBD2 TGTGCCAGCAGCCCCTGGGGGGGGTGGGGGGAGACCCAGTACTTC CASSPWGGWGETQYF
TRBJ2-7 - TRBV7-9 TRBD2 TGTGCCAGCAGCTTAGATGGGGGAGGGTCCTACGAGCAGTACTTC CASSLDGGGSYEQYF
TRBJ1-2 - TRBV6-5 TRBD1 TGTGCCAGCGTGAGTCCGGGACAGGGGTATGGCTACACCTTC CASVSPGQGYGYTF
TRBJ2-1 - TRBV5-1 TRBD2 TGCGCCAGCAGCTTGTTTTCCAGCGGGGGCGCGCATGAGCAGTTCTTC CASSLFSSGGAHEQFF
TRBJ2-7 - TRBV6-5 TRBD1 TGTGCCAGCAACAACAGGGGACCCTCCTACGAGCAGTACTTC CASNNRGPSYEQYF
TRBJ2-5 - TRBV10-1 - TGCGCCAGCAGTGAGTCGTTAGCGGAAGGGATGGAGACCCAGTACTTC CASSESLAEGMETQYF
TRBJ2-3 once TRBV19 TRBD1 TGTGCCAGTAGTCCGACCGGGACAGCCATGGGGGCAGATACGCAGTATTTT CASSPTGTAMGADTQYF
TRBJ1-4 - TRBV12-3/TRBV12-4 - TGTGCCAGCAGGAGACTTGGTGAAAAACTGTTTTTT CASRRLGEKLFF
TRBJ1-5 - TRBV7-2 TRBD1 TGTGCCAGCAGCCTGAGTCGGACAGGGCTTCATCAGCCCCAGCATTTT CASSLSRTGLHQPQHF
TRBJ1-2 - TRBV19 TRBD1 TGTGCCAGTAGTAACTCCGGGACAGCCTACTATGGCTACACCTTC CASSNSGTAYYGYTF